This TCR beta chain was identified during a study of blood T cell repertoires in COVID-19 (dated by TCRdb to the early 2020s). Regarding the research as a whole: The collaborator samples originated in the United States, Italy and Spain and spanned the acute and convalescent phases of COVID-19. The prospective study material was composed of cDNA or gDNA derived from T cells, B-cell-depleted T cells, or PBMCs. Samples came from the ongoing ImmuneRACE study (first 160 participants) plus 1,254 subjects from 6 global collaborators. The sample metadata nearly always contained a de-identified subject ID, COVID-19 status, age in years and sex. The repertoires were released in a freely available public database intended as a resource for research on the immune response to SARS-CoV-2. Subjects who had been exposed to COVID-19, were actively infected with it, or had recovered from it provided the deeply sampled blood TCRbeta repertoires that made up the dataset. Where available, HLA class I and class II types were obtained from metadata supplied by the sample provider rather than from assay-based typing.

TCRbeta CDR3 regions were amplified from genomic DNA by means of the immunoSEQ Assay, a bias-controlled multiplex PCR. On the authors' methods: The number of nucleated cells in each sample was estimated by amplification of reference gene primers within the assay. To quantify the absolute abundance of each unique TCRbeta CDR3 rearrangement, sequence reads were collapsed and filtered. For each sample, productive Simpson clonality was calculated as the square root of Simpson's diversity index over productive rearrangements. Entries here come from immuneACCESS through TCRdb and include only in-frame sequences with V and J called. Some clones fail to appear in such tables; in the studies checked, an unresolved V gene covers under half of the shortfall, and the cause of the remainder is unknown. The DNA was the basis for D and trimming; V, J and clone size are from that table. For this sample there are some 49,000 clones; 81% appear just once. The ten most abundant clones make up 20% to 25% of the sample.

A remark on this clone: Its recognized antigen is unknown. No per-base quality is available; no much larger clone lies one base away.

Study-level results and caveats: The quantity of clinical and demographic metadata differed by source and by participant and was supplied without curation.

In Seattle, one collaborating source enrolled patients while the infection was active and tracked those patients longitudinally over the course of disease. Each collaborating institution followed its own protocols to collect whole blood in K2EDTA tubes. Collaborator samples were shipped for TCRbeta analysis as frozen whole blood, isolated PBMCs, or DNA extracted from either sample type. The cysteine opens and the phenylalanine closes a CDR3 of 15 amino acids. Only the CDR3 DNA is retained, 45 bases long and in frame from the first base. The germline V gene gives CDR1 as SGHRS and CDR2 as YFSETQ. V loses 2 bases, J loses 0 bases, and the germline ends lie 10 bases apart.

The TCR sequence derives from a woman older than 75 with COVID-19, enrolled during active disease. The chain is made from TRBV5-1 and TRBJ2-3; D gene: possibly TRBD2, on 6 matching bases. Sequenced input: peripheral blood. In nucleotide form, the sequence is TGCGCCAGCAGCTTTGCAGGGACTAGCACAGATACGCAGTATTTT. The translation is CASSFAGTSTDTQYF.